Listed below are T cell receptor beta chains from one sample, sequenced in a study of CD8+ T cells in alopecia areata. Sequencing was performed with immunoSEQ multiplex PCR; in TCRdb, only in-frame clones are kept and a portion is missing. The sample records under 350,000 clones, nearly 60% being singletons. Sequenced here: CD4+ T cells sorted from blood, sampled at week 24, from a patient treated with tofacitinib. The origin of the receptors is a human donor with alopecia areata. CDR3s include the opening cysteine and the closing phenylalanine or tryptophan. D genes are given only for firm matches. Not every row has a clone size; where given, it reads once, few, many or a size class.

>TRBV30|-|TRBJ1-4|-
TGTGCCTGGAGTGGGGAGGAGGGGTCTTTCTCGAGGGAAAAACTGTTTTTT
CAWSGEEGSFSREKLFF
>TRBV7-2|-|TRBJ2-2|-
TGTGCCAGCAGCCCCGAATGGGAGCTGTTTTTT
CASSPEWELFF
>TRBV5-1|-|TRBJ2-2|-
TGCGCCAGCAGCGCGGGGGACAGGCGTAACACCGGGGAGCTGTTTTTT
CASSAGDRRNTGELFF
>TRBV18|-|TRBJ1-6|-
TGTGCCAGCTCACCAAATAAAGGTGGCGGTTCACCCCTCCACTTT
CASSPNKGGGSPLHF
>TRBV7-2|TRBD1|TRBJ2-2|-
TGTGCCAGCAGCTTCAGGGACAGGGGGCTTACCGGGGAGCTGTTTTTT
CASSFRDRGLTGELFF
>TRBV2|-|TRBJ1-2|few
TGTGCCAGCAGTGAAGCCACCACAGTCTTTGGCTACACCTTC
CASSEATTVFGYTF
>TRBV7-2|-|TRBJ2-2|-
TGTGCCAGCAGACAGGGACTCGACACCGGGGAGCTGTTTTTT
CASRQGLDTGELFF
>TRBV29-1|-|TRBJ2-4|-
TGCAGCGTCAAGGACGGCTCGTCCATTCAGTACTTC
CSVKDGSSIQYF
>TRBV2|-|TRBJ1-5|-
TGTGCCAGCGAAACAGATAGCAATCAGCCCCAGCATTTT
CASETDSNQPQHF
>TRBV5-1|-|TRBJ1-5|few
TGCGCCAGCAGCCCACTGGGGGCGGGCAATCAGCCCCAGCATTTT
CASSPLGAGNQPQHF
>TRBV30|TRBD1|TRBJ1-5|-
TGTGCCTGGAGTACGGGGACAGGTCCTCAGCCCCAGCATTTT
CAWSTGTGPQPQHF